This T cell receptor beta chain was identified during a study of control samples from healthy donors and cancer patients. Sequencing used immunoSEQ multiplex PCR; TCRdb keeps in-frame clones, though not all of them. This table has roughly 88,000 clones, 75% to 95% appearing once. In germline, CDR1 is MNHEY, CDR2 SVGEGT. V was clipped by 3 bases and J by 7 bases, with 10 bases between them. The CDR3 covers 13 residues. The origin of this receptor is a man aged 45-65 years in good health. The gene calls are TRBV6-2 or TRBV6-3 and TRBJ1-5, with D perhaps matching TRBD1 (5 bases). Material: blood. The CDR3 reads CASSYMGGQPQHF. DNA for the CDR3: TGTGCCAGCAGTTATATGGGGGGGCAGCCCCAGCATTTT.